This entry concerns a single TCR beta chain. The entry originates in a study of blood T cell repertoires in COVID-19. Looking at the study overall: PBMCs, B-cell-depleted T cells, or T cells provided the cDNA or gDNA that made up the material.

As originally analysed: Nucleated cell number was recorded as an estimate derived from reference gene primer amplification. Some clones are missing from TCRdb's copy, which holds only in-frame ones; the method was immunoSEQ multiplex PCR. For V, J and clone size, that table is used; D and trimming come from the DNA. The sample has 100,000 to 110,000 clones, around four fifths seen once; the top ten hold about an eighth. The V and J ends lost 2 bases and 5 bases, in that order; junction bases with no gene match: 4. CDR1 and CDR2 from the germline V gene are SGHTA and FQGNSA. There are 14 residues in the CDR3.

This rearrangement joins TRBV7-2 to TRBJ2-7; 9 bases are shared with TRBD1. This receptor was obtained from a middle-aged man with active or convalescent COVID-19. Sequencing used peripheral blood. This CDR3 is CASSLYRGRNEQYF. CDR3 sequence (DNA): TGTGCCAGCAGCTTATACAGGGGGCGCAACGAGCAGTACTTC.